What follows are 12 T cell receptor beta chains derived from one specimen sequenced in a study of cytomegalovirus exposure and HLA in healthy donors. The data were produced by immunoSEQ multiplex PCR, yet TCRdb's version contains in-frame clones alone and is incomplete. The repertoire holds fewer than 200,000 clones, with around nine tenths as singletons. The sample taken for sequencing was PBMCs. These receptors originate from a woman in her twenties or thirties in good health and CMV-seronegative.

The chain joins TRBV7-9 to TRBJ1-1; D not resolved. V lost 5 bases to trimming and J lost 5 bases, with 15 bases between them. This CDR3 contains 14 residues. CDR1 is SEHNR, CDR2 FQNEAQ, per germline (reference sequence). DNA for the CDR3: TGTGCCAGCAGCGTCGGAGGTGCATTTACTGAAGCTTTCTTT. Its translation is CASSVGGAFTEAFF. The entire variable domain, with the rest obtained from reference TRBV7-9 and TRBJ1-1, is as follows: DTGVSQNPRHKITKRGQNVTFRCDPISEHNRLYWYRQTLGQGPEFLTYFQNEAQLEKSRLLSDRFSAERPKGSFSTLEIQRTEQGDSAMYLCASSVGGAFTEAFFGQGTRLTVV.

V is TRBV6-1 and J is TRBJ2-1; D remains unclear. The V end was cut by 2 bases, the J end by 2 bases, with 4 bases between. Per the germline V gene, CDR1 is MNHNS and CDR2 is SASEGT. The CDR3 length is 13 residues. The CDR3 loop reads CASSEWPYNEQFF. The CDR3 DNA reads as TGTGCCAGCAGTGAATGGCCCTACAATGAGCAGTTCTTC.

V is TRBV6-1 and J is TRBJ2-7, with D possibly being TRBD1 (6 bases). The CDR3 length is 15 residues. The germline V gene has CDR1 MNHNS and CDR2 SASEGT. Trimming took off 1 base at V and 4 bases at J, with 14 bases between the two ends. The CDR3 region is CASSEEDSLVYEQYF. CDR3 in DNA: TGTGCCAGCAGTGAAGAGGACAGCCTCGTGTACGAGCAGTACTTC.

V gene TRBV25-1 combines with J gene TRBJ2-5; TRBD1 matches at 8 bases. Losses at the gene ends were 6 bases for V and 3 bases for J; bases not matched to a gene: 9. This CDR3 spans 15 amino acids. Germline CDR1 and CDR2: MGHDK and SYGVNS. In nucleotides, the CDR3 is TGTGCCAGCAGGACCTTAGACAGGGGAGAAGAGACCCAGTACTTC. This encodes CASRTLDRGEETQYF.

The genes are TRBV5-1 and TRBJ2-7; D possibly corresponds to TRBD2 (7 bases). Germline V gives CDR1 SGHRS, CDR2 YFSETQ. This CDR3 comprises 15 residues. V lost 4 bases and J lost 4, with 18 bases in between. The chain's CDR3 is CASSPGWGGRYEQYF. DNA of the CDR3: TGCGCCAGCAGCCCGGGTTGGGGGGGCAGGTACGAGCAGTACTTC.

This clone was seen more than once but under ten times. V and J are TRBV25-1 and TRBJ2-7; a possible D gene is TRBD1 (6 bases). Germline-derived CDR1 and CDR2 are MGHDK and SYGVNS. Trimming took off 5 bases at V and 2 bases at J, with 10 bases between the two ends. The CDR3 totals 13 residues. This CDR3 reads CASSPDSTYEQYF. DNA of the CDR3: TGTGCCAGCAGTCCGGACAGTACCTACGAGCAGTACTTC.

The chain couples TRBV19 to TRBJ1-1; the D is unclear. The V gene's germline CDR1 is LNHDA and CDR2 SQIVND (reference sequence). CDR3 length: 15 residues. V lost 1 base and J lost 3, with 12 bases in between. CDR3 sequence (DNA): TGTGCCAGTAGTATAGTGGCGGCAGCGGACACTGAAGCTTTCTTT. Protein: CASSIVAAADTEAFF. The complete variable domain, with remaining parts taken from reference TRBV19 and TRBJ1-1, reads DGGITQSPKYLFRKEGQNVTLSCEQNLNHDAMYWYRQDPGQGLRLIYYSQIVNDFQKGDIAEGYSVSREKKESFPLTVTSAQKNPTAFYLCASSIVAAADTEAFFGQGTRLTVV.

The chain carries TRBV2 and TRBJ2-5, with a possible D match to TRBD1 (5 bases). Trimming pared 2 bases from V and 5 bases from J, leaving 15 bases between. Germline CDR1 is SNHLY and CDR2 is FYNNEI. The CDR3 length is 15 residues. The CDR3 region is CASSESRAGRETQYF. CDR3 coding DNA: TGTGCCAGCAGTGAATCAAGGGCAGGGCGGGAGACCCAGTACTTC. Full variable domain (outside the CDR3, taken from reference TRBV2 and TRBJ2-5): EPEVTQTPSHQVTQMGQEVILRCVPISNHLYFYWYRQILGQKVEFLVSFYNNEISEKSEIFDDQFSVERPDGSNFTLKIRSTKLEDSAMYFCASSESRAGRETQYFGPGTRLLVL.

The CDR3 region has the DNA TGTGCCAGTAGTTATAACAGGGGATCAGATACGCAGTATTTT. This translates into CASSYNRGSDTQYF. The chain joins TRBV19 to TRBJ2-3, with 7 bases aligning to TRBD1. Germline V gives CDR1 LNHDA, CDR2 SQIVND (reference sequence). With V trimmed by 5 bases and J by 4 bases, 6 bases remained unmatched. The CDR3 is 14 residues long.

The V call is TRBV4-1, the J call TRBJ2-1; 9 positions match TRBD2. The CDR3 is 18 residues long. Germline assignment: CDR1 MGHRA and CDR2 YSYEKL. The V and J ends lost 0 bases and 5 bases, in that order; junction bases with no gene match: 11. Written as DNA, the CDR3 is TGCGCCAGCAGCCAAGAACCCCGAGGCGCGGGGGGGAACAATGAGCAGTTCTTC. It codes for CASSQEPRGAGGNNEQFF.

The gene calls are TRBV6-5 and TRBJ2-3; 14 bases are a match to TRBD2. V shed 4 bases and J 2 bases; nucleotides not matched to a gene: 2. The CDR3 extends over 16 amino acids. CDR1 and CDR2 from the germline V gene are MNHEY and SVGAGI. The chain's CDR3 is CASSWTSGGYTDTQYF. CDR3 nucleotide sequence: TGTGCCAGCAGTTGGACTAGCGGGGGGTACACAGATACGCAGTATTTT.

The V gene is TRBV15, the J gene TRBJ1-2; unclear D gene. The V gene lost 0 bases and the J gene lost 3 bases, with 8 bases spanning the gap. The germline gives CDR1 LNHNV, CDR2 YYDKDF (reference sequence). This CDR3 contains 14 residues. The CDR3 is CATSRDRGDYGYTF. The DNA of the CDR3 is TGTGCCACCAGCAGAGATCGGGGAGACTATGGCTACACCTTC.